The TCR beta chain under discussion was sequenced for a study of blood T cell repertoires in COVID-19. In the study overall: PBMCs, B-cell-depleted T cells, or T cells provided the cDNA or gDNA that made up the material.

Generated by immunoSEQ multiplex PCR, the TCRdb table keeps only in-frame clones and is missing some. There are some 150,000 clones in the sample; roughly 87% occur only once, and roughly 1.5% lies in the top ten. This CDR3 region has 14 residues. V was trimmed by 3 bases and J by 9 bases, leaving 12 bases between them. The germline V gene has CDR1 MGHDK and CDR2 SYGVNS. This sequence joins TRBV25-1 and TRBJ1-6, with a possible D match to TRBD1 (6 bases). The receptor was isolated from a woman aged 45-65 years with acute or convalescent COVID-19. Material for sequencing was peripheral blood. The CDR3 sequence is CASSEARGVSPLHF. The CDR3 nucleotides read TGTGCCAGCAGTGAGGCCAGGGGTGTTTCACCCCTCCACTTT.